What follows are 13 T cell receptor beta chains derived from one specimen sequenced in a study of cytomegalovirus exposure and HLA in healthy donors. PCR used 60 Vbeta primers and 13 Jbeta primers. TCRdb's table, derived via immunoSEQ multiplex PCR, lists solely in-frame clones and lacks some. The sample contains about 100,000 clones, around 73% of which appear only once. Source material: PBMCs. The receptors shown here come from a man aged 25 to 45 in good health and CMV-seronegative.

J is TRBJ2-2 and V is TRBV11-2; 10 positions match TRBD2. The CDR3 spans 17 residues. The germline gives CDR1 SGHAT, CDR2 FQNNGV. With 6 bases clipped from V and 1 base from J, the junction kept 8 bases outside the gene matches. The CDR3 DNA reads TGTGCCAGCAGACCCTCTAGCGGGAGAGAGAACACCGGGGAGCTGTTTTTT. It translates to CASRPSSGRENTGELFF.

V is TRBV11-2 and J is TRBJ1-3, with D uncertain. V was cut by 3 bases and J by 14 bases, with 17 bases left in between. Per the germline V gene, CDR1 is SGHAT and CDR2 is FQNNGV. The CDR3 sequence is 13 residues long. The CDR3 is CASSFFTAESVYF. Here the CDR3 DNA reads TGTGCCAGCAGCTTTTTTACAGCGGAGTCGGTATATTTT.

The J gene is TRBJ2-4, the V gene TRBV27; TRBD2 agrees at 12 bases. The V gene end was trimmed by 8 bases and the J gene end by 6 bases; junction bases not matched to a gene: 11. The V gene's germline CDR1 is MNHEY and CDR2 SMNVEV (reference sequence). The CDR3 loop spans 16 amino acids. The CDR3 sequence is CASFATSGSPRNIQYF. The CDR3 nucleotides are TGTGCCAGCTTCGCGACTAGCGGGAGCCCGCGAAACATTCAGTACTTC.

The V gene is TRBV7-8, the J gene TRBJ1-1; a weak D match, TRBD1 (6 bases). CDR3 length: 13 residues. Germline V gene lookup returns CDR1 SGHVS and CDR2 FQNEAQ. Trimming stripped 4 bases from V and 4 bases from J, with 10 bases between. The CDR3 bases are TGTGCCAGCAGCTGGGACACTTCCACTGAAGCTTTCTTT. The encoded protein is CASSWDTSTEAFF.

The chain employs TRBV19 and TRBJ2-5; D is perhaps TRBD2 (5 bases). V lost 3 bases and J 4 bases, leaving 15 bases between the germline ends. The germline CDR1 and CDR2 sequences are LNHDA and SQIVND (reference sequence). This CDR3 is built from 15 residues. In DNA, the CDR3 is TGTGCCAGTAGTATTTTCGGGAACATGGGAGAGACCCAGTACTTC. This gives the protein CASSIFGNMGETQYF.

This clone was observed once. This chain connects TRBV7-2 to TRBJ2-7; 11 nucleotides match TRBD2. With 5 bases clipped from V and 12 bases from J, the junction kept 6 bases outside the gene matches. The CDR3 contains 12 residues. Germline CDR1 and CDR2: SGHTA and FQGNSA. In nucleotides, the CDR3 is TGTGCCAGCAGCCAACTAGCGGGAGACTCGTACTTC. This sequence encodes CASSQLAGDSYF.

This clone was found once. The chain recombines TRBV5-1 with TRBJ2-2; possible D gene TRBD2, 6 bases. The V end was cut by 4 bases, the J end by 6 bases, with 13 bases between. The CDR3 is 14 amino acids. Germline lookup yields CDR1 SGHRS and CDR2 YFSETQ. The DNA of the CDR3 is TGCGCCAGCAGCCCCCAGACTAGTTCCGGGGAGCTGTTTTTT. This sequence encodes CASSPQTSSGELFF.

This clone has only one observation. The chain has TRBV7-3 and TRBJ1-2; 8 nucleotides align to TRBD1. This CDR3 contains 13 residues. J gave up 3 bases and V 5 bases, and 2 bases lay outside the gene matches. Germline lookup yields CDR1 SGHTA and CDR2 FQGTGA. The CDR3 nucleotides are TGTGCCAGCAGCGCGACAGGGGACTATGGCTACACCTTC. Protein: CASSATGDYGYTF.

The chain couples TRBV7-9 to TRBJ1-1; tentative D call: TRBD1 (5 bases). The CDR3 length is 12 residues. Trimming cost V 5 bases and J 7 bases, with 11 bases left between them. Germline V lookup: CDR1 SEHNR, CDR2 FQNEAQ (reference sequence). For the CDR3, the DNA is TGTGCCAGCAGCCCCGGACACTGTGAAGCTTTCTTT. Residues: CASSPGHCEAFF. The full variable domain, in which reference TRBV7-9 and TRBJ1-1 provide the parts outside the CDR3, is DTGVSQNPRHKITKRGQNVTFRCDPISEHNRLYWYRQTLGQGPEFLTYFQNEAQLEKSRLLSDRFSAERPKGSFSTLEIQRTEQGDSAMYLCASSPGHCEAFFGQGTRLTVV.

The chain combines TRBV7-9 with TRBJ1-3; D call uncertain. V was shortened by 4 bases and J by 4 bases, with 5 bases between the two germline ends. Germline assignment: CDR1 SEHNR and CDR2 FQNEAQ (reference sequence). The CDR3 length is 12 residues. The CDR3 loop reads CASSSLGNTIYF. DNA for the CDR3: TGTGCCAGCAGCTCACTGGGAAACACCATATATTTT.

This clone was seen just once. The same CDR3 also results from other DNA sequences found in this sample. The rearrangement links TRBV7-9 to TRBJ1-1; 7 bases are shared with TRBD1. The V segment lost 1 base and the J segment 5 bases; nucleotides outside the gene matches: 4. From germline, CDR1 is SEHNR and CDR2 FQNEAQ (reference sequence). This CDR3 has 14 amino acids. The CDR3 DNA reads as TGTGCCAGCAGCTTAGAGCAGGGGGGAACTGAAGCTTTCTTT. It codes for CASSLEQGGTEAFF.

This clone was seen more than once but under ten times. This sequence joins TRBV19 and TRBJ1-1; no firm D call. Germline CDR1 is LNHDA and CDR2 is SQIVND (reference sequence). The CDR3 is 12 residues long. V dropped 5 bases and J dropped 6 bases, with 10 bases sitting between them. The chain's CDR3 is CASSLTGAEAFF. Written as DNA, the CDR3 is TGTGCCAGTAGTCTGACCGGGGCTGAAGCTTTCTTT.

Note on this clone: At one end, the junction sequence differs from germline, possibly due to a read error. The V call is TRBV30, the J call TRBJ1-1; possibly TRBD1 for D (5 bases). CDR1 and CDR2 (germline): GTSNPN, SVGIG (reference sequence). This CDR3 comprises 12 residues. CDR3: CAWSGPTESSLF. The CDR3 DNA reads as TGTGCCTGGAGTGGGCCGACAGAATCTTCCCTCTTT.